Following are 10 T cell receptor beta chains from one sample sequenced in a study of blood T cell repertoires in COVID-19 (dated by TCRdb to 2020 to 2022). Library method: the immunoSEQ multiplex PCR assay. What TCRdb holds here is the immuneACCESS table cut down to in-frame rearrangements. Part of the clones is not present; checked against another copy, under half of the missing clones reflect an unresolved V gene, and the others are unexplained. This sample is represented by about 480,000 clones; about 88% of them were singletons. Approximately 8% of the sample is held by the ten biggest clonotypes. Sequencing was done on a sample of PBMCs or T cells enriched from blood (not recorded which). These receptors were collected from a woman aged 60-70 years who had recovered from COVID-19.

The chain couples TRBV4-1 to TRBJ2-7, with 8 bases lining up with TRBD1. The CDR3 loop spans 15 amino acids. Trimming took 1 base from V and 4 from J; bases not matched to a gene: 6. Looked up from germline, CDR1 is MGHRA and CDR2 is YSYEKL. Here the CDR3 reads CASSQGAGGQYEQYV. CDR3 nucleotides: TGCGCCAGCAGCCAAGGGGCAGGGGGCCAGTACGAGCAGTACGTC.

The chain uses TRBV5-1 and TRBJ2-6, with D possibly matching TRBD1 (5 bases). The ends were cut back, 4 bases at V and 0 bases at J, with 11 bases in the middle. The CDR3 is 16 amino acids. Germline V gene lookup returns CDR1 SGHRS and CDR2 YFSETQ. The CDR3 DNA reads TGCGCCAGCAGCGTTGACAGTTCCTCTGGGGCCAACGTCCTGACTTTC. This gives the protein CASSVDSSSGANVLTF.

The V gene is TRBV2, the J gene TRBJ1-2; 8 bases line up with TRBD1. CDR1 SNHLY and CDR2 FYNNEI come from the germline V gene. This CDR3 contains 13 residues. The trim removed 7 bases at V and 6 bases at J, leaving 7 bases unmatched. The CDR3 spells CASILDRGHGYTF. DNA for the CDR3: TGTGCCAGCATATTAGACAGGGGTCATGGCTACACCTTC.

The CDR3 spells CAWSPRRENYGYTF. In DNA, the CDR3 is TGTGCCTGGAGTCCAAGGAGAGAGAACTATGGCTACACCTTC. The chain carries TRBV30 and TRBJ1-2; D is ambiguous. The CDR3 contains 14 residues. CDR1 is GTSNPN, CDR2 SVGIG, per germline (reference sequence). The V end lost 2 bases, the J end lost 2 bases, and 12 bases lay between the germline ends. Full variable domain (rest looked up from reference TRBV30 and TRBJ1-2): SQTIHQWPATLVQPVGSPLSLECTVEGTSNPNLYWYRQAAGRGLQLLFYSVGIGQISSEVPQNLSASRPQDRQFILSSKKLLLSDSGFYLCAWSPRRENYGYTFGSGTRLTVV.

This chain joins TRBV15 and TRBJ2-1; 10 bases map to TRBD2. V lost 0 bases to trimming and J lost 3 bases; unmatched junction nucleotides: 8. In germline, CDR1 is LNHNV, CDR2 YYDKDF (reference sequence). This CDR3 has 18 residues. The CDR3 protein is CATSREVAGGLNYNEQFF. CDR3 coding DNA: TGTGCCACCAGCAGAGAAGTAGCGGGGGGACTCAACTACAATGAGCAGTTCTTC.

This clone came up a few times. V is TRBV7-6 and J is TRBJ2-7; 7 positions agree with TRBD1. From germline, CDR1 is SGHVS and CDR2 FNYEAQ. The CDR3 consists of 13 residues. The V segment lost 2 bases and the J segment 3 bases; nucleotides outside the gene matches: 1. The CDR3 nucleotides read TGTGCCAGCAGCTTAAGACAGGGCTACGAGCAGTACTTC. The encoded protein is CASSLRQGYEQYF.

The chain couples TRBV10-3 to TRBJ1-2; maybe TRBD1 (6 bases). The ends were cut back, 10 bases at V and 6 bases at J, with 21 bases in the middle. Germline V gene lookup returns CDR1 ENHRY and CDR2 SYGVKD. The CDR3 is 14 amino acids. CDR3 sequence reads: CATLPFQGTNGYTF. CDR3 in DNA: TGTGCCACCCTACCCTTCCAGGGGACAAATGGCTACACCTTC.

This clone was observed once. The chain carries TRBV11-2 and TRBJ2-7, with TRBD2 identical over 8 bases. Germline V gives CDR1 SGHAT, CDR2 FQNNGV. V gave up 3 bases and J gave up 2 bases; unmatched junction bases: 6. The CDR3 is made up of 15 amino acids. For the CDR3, the DNA is TGTGCCAGCAGCTTTTGGCGGGGGGAAACCTACGAGCAGTACTTC. Translated, it gives CASSFWRGETYEQYF.

This clone was seen a single time. The chain has TRBV9 and TRBJ1-3; 10 nucleotides agree with TRBD1. CDR1 and CDR2 from the germline V gene are SGDLS and YYNGEE. CDR3 size: 19 residues. The V gene end was trimmed by 4 bases and the J gene end by 2 bases; junction bases not matched to a gene: 15. CDR3 nucleotide sequence: TGTGCCAGCAGCCCGGGACAGGGGCTGTTCCTGGGGCCTGGAAACACCATATATTTT. Residues: CASSPGQGLFLGPGNTIYF.

The CDR3 loop is CASSLRGPYSNQPQHF. As DNA, the CDR3 is TGTGCCAGCAGCTTGAGGGGGCCTTATAGCAATCAGCCCCAGCATTTT. This chain uses TRBV5-4 with TRBJ1-5; 7 bases agree with TRBD1. V gave up 1 base and J gave up 0 bases; unmatched junction bases: 4. This CDR3 is built from 16 residues. Looked up from germline, CDR1 is SGHNT and CDR2 is YYREEE (reference sequence).